These 26 T cell receptor beta chains originate from one sample sequenced in a study of blood T cell repertoires in COVID-19. Using immunoSEQ multiplex PCR, the repertoire was profiled, and TCRdb retains in-frame clones only, with some absent. Of about 51,000 clones in the sample, about 86% were seen once. What was sequenced was peripheral blood. These receptors were taken from a man between 60 and 75 years old with acute or convalescent COVID-19.

CDR3 in DNA: TGTGCCAGCTCACCAGGACTAGCAGTAGCCAAAAACATTCAGTACTTC. Protein sequence: CASSPGLAVAKNIQYF. The chain recombines TRBV18 with TRBJ2-4, with 8 bases aligning to TRBD2. Germline V gives CDR1 KGHSH, CDR2 LQKENI. The length of the CDR3 is 16 residues. The V and J ends lost 2 bases and 0 bases, in that order; junction bases with no gene match: 3.

The chain joins TRBV4-1 to TRBJ1-2, with 9 bases that match TRBD1. The J segment lost 5 bases and the V segment lost 1 base, leaving 5 bases of the junction unmatched. CDR1 MGHRA and CDR2 YSYEKL come from the germline V gene. The CDR3 covers 15 residues. In nucleotides, the CDR3 is TGCGCCAGCAGCCAAGCGGACAGGGGTCCTTATGGCTACACCTTC. Its protein product is CASSQADRGPYGYTF.

The chain is built from TRBV7-8 and TRBJ1-6; D is perhaps TRBD1 (6 bases). Trimming cost V 4 bases and J 7 bases, with 14 bases left between them. Germline V gene data show CDR1 as SGHVS and CDR2 as FQNEAQ. The CDR3 extends over 15 amino acids. This CDR3 reads CASSSRTGPNSPLHF. The CDR3 DNA is TGTGCCAGCAGCTCTAGAACAGGGCCCAATTCACCCCTCCACTTT.

The chain employs TRBV7-9 and TRBJ1-4; 8 nucleotides match TRBD1. V was clipped by 4 bases and J by 11 bases; unmatched bases: 6. Germline V gives CDR1 SEHNR, CDR2 FQNEAQ (reference sequence). The CDR3 length is 13 residues. The CDR3: CASSSLGQGKLFF. The DNA for the CDR3 is TGTGCCAGCAGCTCTCTTGGACAGGGCAAACTGTTTTTT.

This chain connects TRBV29-1 to TRBJ2-3, with TRBD2 matching over 15 bases. This CDR3 spans 16 amino acids. The germline V gene has CDR1 SQVTM and CDR2 ANQGSEA. Unmatched junction bases numbered 8, after V lost 6 bases and J lost 4 bases. The CDR3 is CSVSGTSGRRPDTQYF. The CDR3 region has the DNA TGCAGCGTCTCCGGGACTAGCGGGAGGAGGCCAGATACGCAGTATTTT.

V usage is TRBV2 and J usage is TRBJ2-7; possibly TRBD1 for D (6 bases). Germline-derived CDR1 and CDR2 are SNHLY and FYNNEI. V dropped 5 bases and J dropped 2 bases, with 16 bases sitting between them. The CDR3 extends over 15 amino acids. CDR3 sequence: CASSKDSLNPYEQYF. CDR3 bases: TGTGCCAGCAGTAAGGACAGCCTAAACCCCTACGAGCAGTACTTC.

This chain's CDR3 is CASSLVQGGETQYF. CDR3 in DNA: TGCGCCAGCAGCTTGGTGCAGGGCGGAGAGACCCAGTACTTC. The rearrangement uses TRBV5-1 and TRBJ2-5; D may be TRBD1 (5 bases). The germline gives CDR1 SGHRS, CDR2 YFSETQ. The V end lost 0 bases, the J end lost 4 bases, and 10 bases lay between the germline ends. The CDR3 covers 14 residues.

The chain carries TRBV28 and TRBJ1-1, with 8 bases fitting TRBD1. Germline V gene sequence: CDR1 MDHEN, CDR2 SYDVKM. This CDR3 has 14 amino acids. Trimming removed 6 bases from V and 4 bases from J; junction bases left unmatched: 7. CDR3 DNA: TGTGCCAGCAGCCCAGGACAGGGCACCACTGAAGCTTTCTTT. Translating it yields CASSPGQGTTEAFF.

The V gene is TRBV4-2, the J gene TRBJ2-1, with TRBD1 identical over 8 bases. This CDR3 comprises 16 residues. Germline CDR1 is LGHNA and CDR2 is YNFKEQ. Unmatched junction bases numbered 7, after V lost 2 bases and J lost 4 bases. The DNA of the CDR3 is TGTGCCAGCAGCCAACAGGGGGCAGTGGGGTACAATGAGCAGTTCTTC. It yields the protein CASSQQGAVGYNEQFF.

The chain recombines TRBV11-2 with TRBJ2-1, with a possible D match to TRBD2 (6 bases). Germline V gene lookup returns CDR1 SGHAT and CDR2 FQNNGV. Trimming removed 4 bases from V and 0 bases from J, with 13 bases in between. This CDR3 is built from 16 residues. Written as DNA, the CDR3 is TGTGCCAGCAGCTCTTGGGGGGAGAGCTCCTACAATGAGCAGTTCTTC. It is translated as CASSSWGESSYNEQFF.

In nucleotides, the CDR3 is TGCGCCAGCACCGGGGAAGCCGGAAACACCATATATTTT. Amino acid sequence: CASTGEAGNTIYF. The J gene is TRBJ1-3, the V gene TRBV10-2; D call uncertain. CDR1 and CDR2 (germline): WSHSY, SAAADI. V shed 7 bases and J shed 4 bases, with 11 bases lying between them. CDR3 size: 13 residues.

This chain joins TRBV18 and TRBJ2-5, with a possible D match to TRBD2 (6 bases). The CDR3 is 17 amino acids. V lost 6 bases and J 2 bases, leaving 22 bases between the germline ends. Germline CDR1 and CDR2: KGHSH and LQKENI. The CDR3 spells CASSRSSYGGRQETQYF. In DNA form, the CDR3 reads TGTGCCAGCTCGCGATCAAGCTACGGGGGTCGGCAAGAGACCCAGTACTTC.

The chain employs TRBV4-3 and TRBJ2-7; D is perhaps TRBD1 (6 bases). This CDR3 region has 14 residues. Trimming removed 5 bases from V and 0 bases from J, with 11 bases in between. Germline assignment: CDR1 LGHNA and CDR2 YSLEER. CDR3 loop: CASSAARGSYEQYF. The CDR3 nucleotides are TGCGCCAGCAGCGCAGCCAGGGGCTCCTACGAGCAGTACTTC.

The chain is built from TRBV4-3 and TRBJ1-1; TRBD1 matches 12 bases. The CDR3 spans 15 residues. After removal of 3 bases from V and 12 bases from J, the junction contained 11 bases not matched to a gene. The germline gives CDR1 LGHNA, CDR2 YSLEER. The CDR3 loop is CASSQNSPGQGASFF. CDR3 nucleotides: TGCGCCAGCAGCCAGAATTCACCGGGACAGGGGGCTTCTTTCTTT.

V usage is TRBV5-4 and J usage is TRBJ2-2; D remains ambiguous. Germline V CDR1 and CDR2: SGHNT, YYREEE (reference sequence). V dropped 0 bases and J dropped 2 bases, with 5 bases sitting between them. The CDR3 has 14 residues. CDR3 loop: CASSLAGNTGELFF. The CDR3 region has the DNA TGTGCCAGCAGCTTGGCAGGAAACACCGGGGAGCTGTTTTTT.

This chain connects TRBV14 to TRBJ1-2; D is unclear. Deletions cut 5 bases from V and 3 bases from J, with 19 bases between. The CDR3 consists of 16 residues. CDR1 is SGHDN, CDR2 FVKESK, per germline. The CDR3 coding sequence is TGTGCCAGCAGCGCCCGCGCCCAGGCTAGCGACTATGGCTACACCTTC. It yields the protein CASSARAQASDYGYTF.

The V and J genes are TRBV3-1 (or the pseudogene TRBV3-2) and TRBJ1-1, with D unresolved. CDR3 length equals 15 residues. Trimming left V 7 bases short and J 1 base short, with 16 bases between. Per germline, CDR1 LGHDT and CDR2 YNNKEL (reference sequence). The CDR3 here is CASNREGGPNTEAFF. The CDR3, as DNA: TGTGCCAGCAACCGGGAGGGTGGACCGAACACTGAAGCTTTCTTT.

CDR3 in DNA: TGTGCCAGCAGCCCGGGGGGGGTTCGATCACCCCTCCACTTT. Residues: CASSPGGVRSPLHF. The rearrangement joins TRBV14 to TRBJ1-6; D perhaps matches TRBD1 (5 bases). The CDR3 covers 14 residues. Germline CDR1 and CDR2: SGHDN and FVKESK. V was pared by 4 bases and J by 10 bases, with 14 bases between. Based on the CDR3 plus reference TRBV14 and TRBJ1-6, the full variable domain is EAGVTQFPSHSVIEKGQTVTLRCDPISGHDNLYWYRRVMGKEIKFLLHFVKESKQDESGMPNNRFLAERTGGTYSTLKVQPAELEDSGVYFCASSPGGVRSPLHFGNGTRLTVT.

The chain links TRBV15 to TRBJ2-3; D is undetermined. The germline gives CDR1 LNHNV, CDR2 YYDKDF (reference sequence). Between the trimmed V and J ends, which lost 5 bases and 2 bases, there was a span of 2 bases. The CDR3 runs 11 residues. The CDR3 loop is CATSYTDTQYF. The CDR3 region has the DNA TGTGCCACCAGCTACACAGATACGCAGTATTTT.

The CDR3 spells CASSSGQGTYEQYF. DNA of the CDR3: TGCGCCAGCAGCTCGGGACAGGGGACCTACGAGCAGTACTTC. The V call is TRBV5-1, the J call TRBJ2-7, with 10 bases lining up with TRBD1. The CDR3 spans 14 residues. Germline V gene lookup returns CDR1 SGHRS and CDR2 YFSETQ. After removal of 3 bases from V and 2 bases from J, the junction contained 2 bases not matched to a gene.

This clone appeared a single time. This sequence joins TRBV6-5 and TRBJ2-2; 7 bases agree with TRBD2. Germline V lookup: CDR1 MNHEY, CDR2 SVGAGI. With V trimmed by 6 bases and J by 4 bases, 8 bases remained unmatched. This CDR3 comprises 15 residues. This CDR3 is CASSPRELGTGELFF. CDR3 in DNA: TGTGCCAGCAGCCCGCGGGAGTTGGGCACCGGGGAGCTGTTTTTT.

The chain links TRBV4-1 to TRBJ2-1; 8 bases are a match to TRBD1. This CDR3 is 14 amino acids long. Trimming took 4 bases from V and 4 from J; bases not matched to a gene: 3. Per the germline V gene, CDR1 is MGHRA and CDR2 is YSYEKL. The CDR3 loop reads CASSPRQGYNEQFF. In DNA, the CDR3 is TGCGCCAGCAGCCCCAGACAGGGGTACAATGAGCAGTTCTTC.

This rearrangement joins TRBV5-8 to TRBJ2-5; no clear D gene. V was clipped by 2 bases and J by 2 bases, with 4 bases between them. CDR3 size: 12 residues. Germline assignment: CDR1 SGHTS and CDR2 YDEGEE. The CDR3 protein is CASSFSQETQYF. DNA of the CDR3: TGTGCCAGCAGCTTCAGTCAAGAGACCCAGTACTTC.

The chain combines TRBV10-3 with TRBJ2-4; 9 bases line up with TRBD1. CDR3 length: 17 residues. The V gene end was trimmed by 4 bases and the J gene end by 7 bases; junction bases not matched to a gene: 14. Germline values: CDR1 ENHRY, CDR2 SYGVKD. CDR3 sequence (DNA): TGTGCCATCAGTGCTGGAGGGGGGACAGGGCCGGGCAACATTCAGTACTTC. Translating it yields CAISAGGGTGPGNIQYF.

The genes are TRBV10-2 and TRBJ2-4; 9 positions agree with TRBD2. The CDR3 has 14 residues. V lost 3 bases to trimming and J lost 8 bases; unmatched junction nucleotides: 5. The germline V gene encodes CDR1 WSHSY and CDR2 SAAADI. The chain's CDR3 is CASSDAGGGYIQYF. The CDR3 region has the DNA TGCGCCAGCAGTGACGCGGGAGGGGGCTACATTCAGTACTTC.

The V gene is TRBV6-6, the J gene TRBJ2-1; D might be TRBD2 (5 bases). The CDR3 totals 13 residues. V lost 8 bases and J lost 3, with 11 bases in between. Germline loops: CDR1 MNHNY, CDR2 SVGAGI (reference sequence). In DNA form, the CDR3 reads TGTGCCAGCGCTTGGAGGAACTACAATGAGCAGTTCTTC. It codes for CASAWRNYNEQFF.